This TCR beta chain was identified during a study of cytomegalovirus exposure and HLA in healthy donors. A multiplex PCR was run with 60 Vbeta primers and 13 Jbeta primers. The protocol was immunoSEQ multiplex PCR, while the TCRdb copy is restricted to in-frame clones and leaves out a portion. The sample lists 200,000 to 250,000 clones, 70% to 85% occurring once. Germline CDR1 MNHNY, CDR2 SVGAGI (reference sequence). V lost 5 bases and J 8 bases, leaving 12 bases between the germline ends. The CDR3 runs 12 residues. This clone has more than one count but fewer than ten. The source is a woman aged 40 to 55 in good health and CMV-seronegative. Sequenced sample: PBMCs. The chain couples TRBV6-6 to TRBJ1-1; no clear D gene. The CDR3, as DNA: TGTGCCAGCAGTCCTAGAACCCCGGAAGCTTTCTTT. Amino acids: CASSPRTPEAFF.